The 22 T cell receptor beta chains reported below all come from one sample, sequenced in a study of shared clonotypes between healthy human individuals. TCRdb's table, derived via immunoSEQ multiplex PCR, lists solely in-frame clones and lacks some. The sample carries some 2 million clones, 85% to 95% recorded once. The sample taken for sequencing was naive CD4+ T cells sorted from blood. Subset: CD45RA+ positively selected. These receptors originate from a man younger than 35 in good health.

CDR3 DNA: TGTGCCAGCAGTCGGAGGGACAGCTCCTACGAGCAGTACTTC. This sequence encodes CASSRRDSSYEQYF. This chain joins TRBV27 and TRBJ2-5; D may be TRBD1 (7 bases). Near its end, the DNA agrees better with TRBJ2-7, so the J call may be wrong. CDR1 and CDR2 (germline): MNHEY, SMNVEV (reference sequence). CDR3 length: 14 amino acids.

The chain uses TRBV6-4 and TRBJ1-6, with a tentative D call TRBD1 (5 bases). Trimming removed 6 bases at V and 2 bases at J, with 11 bases between. This CDR3 is 15 amino acids long. Germline V lookup: CDR1 MRHNA, CDR2 SNTAGT. The CDR3 is CASSAGSPYNSPLHF. The CDR3 DNA sequence: TGTGCCAGCAGCGCAGGGTCACCCTATAATTCACCCCTCCACTTT.

V and J are TRBV7-9 and TRBJ1-4, with D maybe TRBD1 (5 bases). The germline V and J ends were trimmed by 1 base and 2 bases, with 8 bases remaining between them. Germline V gene lookup returns CDR1 SEHNR and CDR2 FQNEAQ (reference sequence). The CDR3 totals 15 residues. The CDR3 is CASSLDGGTNEKLFF. The CDR3 nucleotides are TGTGCCAGCAGCTTAGACGGGGGGACTAATGAAAAACTGTTTTTT.

This clone was recorded only once. DNA for the CDR3: TGTGCCAGCGGACAGGGCACTGAAGCTTTCTTT. Protein sequence: CASGQGTEAFF. The rearrangement links TRBV10-3 to TRBJ1-1; TRBD1 matches at 8 bases. J gave up 4 bases and V 10 bases, and 2 bases lay outside the gene matches. Germline CDR1 is ENHRY and CDR2 is SYGVKD. This CDR3 has 11 amino acids.

This chain uses TRBV6-5 with TRBJ2-7; TRBD1 is a possible D gene (6 bases). V was clipped by 6 bases and J by 0 bases, with 12 bases between them. Germline values: CDR1 MNHEY, CDR2 SVGAGI. CDR3 length: 14 residues. The CDR3 sequence: CASRGQGTSYEQYF. The CDR3 coding sequence is TGTGCCAGCAGGGGTCAGGGGACCTCCTACGAGCAGTACTTC.

The gene calls are TRBV30 and TRBJ1-1; D might be TRBD1 (6 bases). The germline gives CDR1 GTSNPN, CDR2 SVGIG (reference sequence). With 4 bases removed from V and 5 bases from J, the gap between germline ends came to 14 bases. This CDR3 is 13 amino acids long. This chain's CDR3 is CAWTPQGGTEAFF. CDR3 bases: TGTGCCTGGACCCCTCAAGGGGGGACTGAAGCTTTCTTT.

The chain carries TRBV25-1 and TRBJ2-7; no firm D call. With 2 bases removed from V and 5 bases from J, the gap between germline ends came to 4 bases. This CDR3 is 11 amino acids long. CDR1 MGHDK and CDR2 SYGVNS come from the germline V gene. The CDR3 here is CASSESNEQYF. The CDR3 DNA sequence: TGTGCCAGCAGTGAAAGCAACGAGCAGTACTTC.

V is TRBV5-1 and J is TRBJ2-7; D unclear. The CDR3 extends over 17 amino acids. From germline, CDR1 is SGHRS and CDR2 YFSETQ. The V end was cut by 7 bases, the J end by 0 bases, with 23 bases between. In nucleotides, the CDR3 is TGCGCCAGCCCTATCTATGGGCCCCCTCTAAGCTCCTACGAGCAGTACTTC. Its protein is CASPIYGPPLSSYEQYF.

Points on this clone: The sample has other DNA sequences that encode this CDR3 too. J is TRBJ2-7 and V is TRBV30; TRBD2 is a possible D gene (6 bases). V gave up 4 bases and J gave up 1 base, with 11 bases separating them. The CDR3 loop spans 13 amino acids. Germline V gives CDR1 GTSNPN, CDR2 SVGIG (reference sequence). The CDR3: CAWTGGSSYEQYF. The CDR3 bases are TGTGCCTGGACCGGAGGGTCTTCCTACGAGCAGTACTTC.

J is TRBJ1-1 and V is TRBV10-3; possibly TRBD1 for D (6 bases). Germline CDR1 ENHRY, CDR2 SYGVKD. This CDR3 has 15 amino acids. Trimming removed 3 bases from V and 2 bases from J, with 13 bases in between. This CDR3 is CAISDRGQSNTEAFF. The CDR3 DNA sequence: TGTGCCATCAGTGATCGCGGACAGTCCAACACTGAAGCTTTCTTT.

Comment on this clone: Other DNA sequences in the sample encode the same CDR3. The chain carries TRBV27 and TRBJ1-1; D remains ambiguous. V lost 7 bases, J lost 1 base, and 4 bases lay in between. CDR1 and CDR2 (germline): MNHEY, SMNVEV (reference sequence). The CDR3 has 11 amino acids. CDR3 amino acids: CASIRNTEAFF. The CDR3 bases are TGTGCCAGCATAAGGAACACTGAAGCTTTCTTT.

The rearrangement links TRBV5-1 to TRBJ1-6; weak D call: TRBD1 (5 bases). Germline CDR1 is SGHRS and CDR2 is YFSETQ. V dropped 4 bases and J dropped 9 bases, with 20 bases sitting between them. The CDR3 length is 16 residues. This CDR3 reads CASSPMGDLWGSPLHF. CDR3 sequence (DNA): TGCGCCAGCAGCCCAATGGGGGATTTGTGGGGTTCACCCCTCCACTTT.

The chain recombines TRBV2 with TRBJ2-7, with 9 positions matching TRBD1. Germline-derived CDR1 and CDR2 are SNHLY and FYNNEI. This CDR3 is 13 amino acids long. J was trimmed by 5 bases and V by 6 bases; bases with no gene match: 5. The CDR3 DNA is TGTGCCAGCAGCCTACAGGGGGCCCACGAGCAGTACTTC. Protein sequence: CASSLQGAHEQYF.

About this clone: Distinct nucleotide sequences in the sample also encode this CDR3. The J gene is TRBJ1-3, the V gene TRBV5-1; D is possibly TRBD1 (5 bases). The CDR3 is 16 amino acids. Germline loops: CDR1 SGHRS, CDR2 YFSETQ. The V end was cut by 0 bases, the J end by 0 bases, with 10 bases between. CDR3 region: CASSLEGRSSGNTIYF. For the CDR3, the DNA is TGCGCCAGCAGCTTGGAGGGACGGAGCTCTGGAAACACCATATATTTT.

The chain recombines TRBV5-4 with TRBJ2-6; perhaps D is TRBD1 or TRBD2 (6 bases each). The CDR3 contains 18 residues. V was clipped by 0 bases and J by 3 bases, with 16 bases between them. CDR1 is SGHNT and CDR2 is YYREEE in the germline V gene (reference sequence). Here the CDR3 reads CASSLESGAAGGANVLTF. The CDR3 coding sequence is TGTGCCAGCAGCTTGGAATCGGGGGCCGCCGGTGGGGCCAACGTCCTGACTTTC.

The rearrangement uses TRBV7-2 and TRBJ1-1; unclear D gene. The CDR3 has 14 residues. CDR1 and CDR2 from the germline V gene are SGHTA and FQGNSA. The germline V and J ends were trimmed by 1 base and 3 bases, with 9 bases remaining between them. The CDR3 reads CASSLVGGYTEAFF. The CDR3 bases are TGTGCCAGCAGCTTAGTGGGCGGCTACACTGAAGCTTTCTTT. Looking up the rest from reference TRBV7-2 and TRBJ1-1 gives the full variable domain: GAGVSQSPSNKVTEKGKDVELRCDPISGHTALYWYRQSLGQGLEFLIYFQGNSAPDKSGLPSDRFSAERTGGSVSTLTIQRTQQEDSAVYLCASSLVGGYTEAFFGQGTRLTVV.

In regard to this clone: The same CDR3 can be traced to other DNA sequences in this sample. V gene TRBV30 combines with J gene TRBJ1-6; D uncertain. The V gene lost 0 bases and the J gene lost 0 bases, with 6 bases spanning the gap. The germline V gene has CDR1 GTSNPN and CDR2 SVGIG (reference sequence). This CDR3 contains 15 residues. In nucleotides, the CDR3 is TGTGCCTGGAGTGTGGGCAGCTCCTATAATTCACCCCTCCACTTT. Translation: CAWSVGSSYNSPLHF.

On this clone: The sample holds other DNA sequences that translate to the same CDR3. This chain uses TRBV5-1 with TRBJ2-3, with 10 bases fitting TRBD2. CDR1 and CDR2 from the germline V gene are SGHRS and YFSETQ. The length of the CDR3 is 15 residues. The V segment lost 2 bases and the J segment 1 base; nucleotides outside the gene matches: 1. The CDR3 sequence is CASSLAGGRTDTQYF. CDR3 nucleotides: TGCGCCAGCAGCTTAGCGGGGGGGCGCACAGATACGCAGTATTTT.

The chain has TRBV9 and TRBJ2-3; the D is unclear. The V end was cut by 0 bases, the J end by 0 bases, with 11 bases between. Germline-derived CDR1 and CDR2 are SGDLS and YYNGEE. This CDR3 has 16 residues. The CDR3 protein is CASSVDFYQSTDTQYF. The DNA for the CDR3 is TGTGCCAGCAGCGTAGACTTCTACCAAAGCACAGATACGCAGTATTTT.

CDR3 DNA: TGTGCCAGCATTTTCGGGGCAGGGGGCCGTCAGCCCCAGCATTTT. Its translation: CASIFGAGGRQPQHF. The rearrangement joins TRBV28 to TRBJ1-5; 8 bases agree with TRBD1. The V and J ends lost 7 bases and 6 bases, in that order; junction bases with no gene match: 11. Germline V gene sequence: CDR1 MDHEN, CDR2 SYDVKM. CDR3 size: 15 residues.

The chain couples TRBV5-6 to TRBJ2-1, with 8 bases that match TRBD2. The junction had 5 bases not matched to a gene; V was cut back by 0 bases and J by 6 bases. This CDR3 is built from 15 residues. Germline lookup yields CDR1 SGHDT and CDR2 YYEEEE. The CDR3 region is CASSLVGLAGNEQFF. CDR3 nucleotides: TGTGCCAGCAGCTTGGTAGGACTAGCTGGCAATGAGCAGTTCTTC.

The J gene is TRBJ2-2, the V gene TRBV28; TRBD2 is a possible D gene (6 bases). V was trimmed by 6 bases and J by 6 bases, leaving 20 bases between them. This CDR3 contains 16 residues. Germline V lookup: CDR1 MDHEN, CDR2 SYDVKM. The CDR3 reads CASRSTGDTRAGELFF. CDR3 bases: TGTGCCAGCAGGAGCACGGGAGATACCAGAGCCGGGGAGCTGTTTTTT.